Included here is one TCR beta chain sequence, with context. There are a few counts of this clonotype. Which antigen it targets is not known. Per-nucleotide qualities are absent, and no much larger clonotype sits a single base away. The data belong to a study of CD8 T cells in ankylosing spondylitis (dated by TCRdb to the late 2010s). Describing the broader study: The study set out to find disease-linked TCR variants by profiling T cell receptor beta repertoires in ankylosing spondylitis patients and healthy donors. The whole study cohort included over a hundred healthy donors and around 24 ankylosing spondylitis patients. Peripheral blood was sampled, and synovial fluid was also collected from ankylosing spondylitis patients. What the work shows at the level of the full study, not this receptor alone: Some motif variants were previously reported in synovial fluid and blood of reactive arthritis patients, suggesting common disease-initiation mechanisms. Blood from ankylosing spondylitis patients appeared to be characterized by a TCR beta motif composed of under ten highly homologous amino acid variants. A CD8+ phenotype was shown by the disease-linked clones, which were found at relatively low frequencies in peripheral blood. The disease-linked clones were reported to be significantly enriched in matched synovial fluid samples from ankylosing spondylitis patients.

The instrument given in TCRdb is Illumina HiSeq 2500. Quantitative 5'-RACE with molecular barcodes was used to prepare TCR beta libraries. The authors processed their data as follows. To identify disease-linked TCR variants, a new computational method was used, one built on a probabilistic model of VDJ rearrangement. Using fastp trimming at Q25 and MiXCR clonotype assembly, TCRdb reanalyzed the public sequencing data and kept in-frame beta chains. A single entry per CDR3 protein holds the most common genes and DNA from its merged rows. TCRdb's processing, not the study's, gives the V and J calls here. The sample data list around 770,000 distinct CDR3 sequences, and approximately 12% of these were observed just once. The ten largest clones represent under 0.6% of the sample. The sample was blood, either unsorted or a sorted T cell fraction (not recorded which). This TCR derives from a male donor with ankylosing spondylitis.

The base sequence is TGCAGTGCTAGAAGGCGGGGGGGCGCGCTCGAGCAGTACTTC. It translates to CSARRRGGALEQYF. The chain is assembled from TRBV20-1 and TRBJ2-7; 9 central bases correspond to TRBD2. Measured from the cysteine to the phenylalanine, the CDR3 is 14 residues long. The sequence is cut down to CDR3 DNA, 42 bases in frame from base 1. Trimming accounts for 2 bases at V and 6 bases at J, while the number of junction bases matched to no gene is 8. The germline V gene (reference sequence) provides CDR1 DFQATT and CDR2 SNEGSKA.